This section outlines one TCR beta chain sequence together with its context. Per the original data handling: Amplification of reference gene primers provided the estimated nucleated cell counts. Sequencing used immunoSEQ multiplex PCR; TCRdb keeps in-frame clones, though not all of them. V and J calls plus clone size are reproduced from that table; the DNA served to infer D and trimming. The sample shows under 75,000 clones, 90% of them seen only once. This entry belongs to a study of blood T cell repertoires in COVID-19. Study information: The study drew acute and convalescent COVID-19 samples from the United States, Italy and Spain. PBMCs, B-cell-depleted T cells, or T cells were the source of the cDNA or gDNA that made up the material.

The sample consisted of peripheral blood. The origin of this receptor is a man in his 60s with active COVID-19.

The CDR3 region is CASSQGTPPRDGYTF. The CDR3, as DNA: TGTGCCAGCAGCCAGGGGACACCCCCTCGGGATGGCTACACCTTC. The rearrangement links TRBV4-2 to TRBJ1-2; D perhaps matches TRBD1 (6 bases). Germline CDR1 reads LGHNA; CDR2 reads YNFKEQ. The CDR3 has 15 amino acids. V was clipped by 3 bases and J by 6 bases, with 17 bases between them.